The T cell receptor beta chain under discussion was sequenced for a study of T-cell reconstitution after alpha-beta-depleted transplantation in children. Unique molecular identifiers tagged the TCRbeta library. TCRdb recomputed calls from the PCR reads with MiXCR, one row per CDR3 protein. This sample has about 980,000 distinct CDR3 sequences, with roughly 31% found just once. Study observations and caveats: Once a year had passed after transplant, T-cell counts and diversity came mostly from newly produced T cells. Diversity of TCRbeta at day 60 was high in some patients, arising from surviving recipient T cells and thymic progenitors. Approximately two months post-transplant, alpha-beta T cells reportedly originated from several hundred expanded graft clones.

Germline CDR1 reads LGHDT; CDR2 reads YNNKEL (reference sequence). The CDR3 extends over 13 amino acids. A note on this clonotype: Its antigen is currently unknown. At one end, the junction sequence differs from germline, possibly due to a read error.

This specimen was PBMCs, mostly from graft donor cells, taken 360 days after TCRalphabeta/CD19-depleted stem cell transplant. This chain connects TRBV3-1 to TRBJ2-5; 8 positions agree with TRBD2. This receptor was identified in a boy younger than two who had a stem cell transplant for SCID, so the T cells may come from the graft donor. For the CDR3, the DNA is TGTGCCAGCACCCAGCGGGGGCAGGAGACCCAGTACTTT. Translation gives CASTQRGQETQYF.